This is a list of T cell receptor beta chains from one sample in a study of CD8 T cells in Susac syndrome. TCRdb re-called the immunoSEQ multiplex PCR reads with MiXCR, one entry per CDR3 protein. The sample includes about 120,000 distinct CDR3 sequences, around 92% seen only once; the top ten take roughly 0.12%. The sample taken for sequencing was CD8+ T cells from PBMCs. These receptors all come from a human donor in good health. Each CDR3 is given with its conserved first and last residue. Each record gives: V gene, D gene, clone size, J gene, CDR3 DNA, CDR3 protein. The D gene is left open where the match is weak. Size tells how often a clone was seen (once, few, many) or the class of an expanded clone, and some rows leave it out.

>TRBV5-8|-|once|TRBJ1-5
TGTGCCAGCAGCCCGCGTCGGCCCCAGCATTTT
CASSPRRPQHF
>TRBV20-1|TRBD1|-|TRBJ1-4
TGCAGTGCTAGTCAGGGGGCCTGGGAAAAACTGTTTTTT
CSASQGAWEKLFF
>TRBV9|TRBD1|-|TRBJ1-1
TGTGCCAGCAGCTCCACGGGACAGAGTAACACTGAAGCTTTCTTT
CASSSTGQSNTEAFF
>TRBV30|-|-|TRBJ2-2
TGTGCCTGGAATAATAGGGGGGCCCGCGGGGAGCTGTTTTTT
CAWNNRGARGELFF
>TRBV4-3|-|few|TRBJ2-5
TGCGCCAGCAGTCGGGAGCTTTTTTTCGAGACCCAGTACTTC
CASSRELFFETQYF
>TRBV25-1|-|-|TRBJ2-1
TGTGCCAGCAGCGGGGAAGTACGGACCAATGAGCAGTTCTTC
CASSGEVRTNEQFF
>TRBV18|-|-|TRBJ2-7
TGTGCCAGCTCACCAGAACGCGAGCAGTACTTC
CASSPEREQYF
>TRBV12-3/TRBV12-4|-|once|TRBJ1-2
TGTGCCAGCCGCCGCCCTGGCTGGGACTATGGCTACACCTTC
CASRRPGWDYGYTF
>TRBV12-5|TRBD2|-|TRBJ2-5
TGTGCTAGTGGTTTGGTAGGCCCCACTAGCGGGGGTAGAGAGACCCAGTACTTC
CASGLVGPTSGGRETQYF
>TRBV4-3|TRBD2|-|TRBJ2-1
TGCGCCAGCAGCCCCCGAGCGGGAGAAGGCTATGAGCAGTTCTTC
CASSPRAGEGYEQFF
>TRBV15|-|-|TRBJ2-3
TGTGCCACCAGCCCGTCCCCGGGGGCTTTCACAGATACGCAGTATTTT
CATSPSPGAFTDTQYF
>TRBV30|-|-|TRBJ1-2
TGTGCCTGGAGTGTAACCCCTCCCTATGGCTACACCTTC
CAWSVTPPYGYTF
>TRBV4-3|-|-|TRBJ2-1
TGCGCCAGCAGCCAAGATAGGGCGGGAAATGAGCAGTTCTTC
CASSQDRAGNEQFF
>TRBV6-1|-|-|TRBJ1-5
TGTGCCAGCACAACCCGCGGGGGGATTCTAACTATTAGCAATCAGCCCCAGCATTTT
CASTTRGGILTISNQPQHF
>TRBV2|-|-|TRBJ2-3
TGTGTTGTCTTGGGTGATAGCGAACGTTCAGATACGCAGTATTTT
CVVLGDSERSDTQYF
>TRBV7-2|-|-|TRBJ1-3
TGTGCCAGCAGAGGAGCGTCTGGAAACACCATATATTTT
CASRGASGNTIYF
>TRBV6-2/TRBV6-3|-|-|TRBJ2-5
TGTGCCAGCACTCAATTGGCGGACCAAGAGACCCAGTACTTC
CASTQLADQETQYF
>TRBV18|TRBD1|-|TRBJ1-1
TGTGCCAGCTCACTCTCCGGGACAGAAAACACTGAAGCTTTCTTT
CASSLSGTENTEAFF
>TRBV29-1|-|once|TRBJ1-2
TGCAGCGTTGAAGATTCTGAGGGGTATTATGGCTACACCTTC
CSVEDSEGYYGYTF
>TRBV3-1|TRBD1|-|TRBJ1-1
TGTGCCAGCAGCCAAGGCGGACAGGGCTTGAACACTGAAGCTTTCTTT
CASSQGGQGLNTEAFF
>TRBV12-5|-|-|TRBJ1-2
TGTGCTAGTGCCATAACAGGGCTTAACTATGGCTACACCTTC
CASAITGLNYGYTF
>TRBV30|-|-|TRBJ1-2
TGTGCCTGGAGTCCACCGACAAGGGGAAATGGCTACACCTTC
CAWSPPTRGNGYTF
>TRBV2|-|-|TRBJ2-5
TGTGCCAGCAGTCAGTGGGGAGACCAAGAGACCCAGTACTTC
CASSQWGDQETQYF
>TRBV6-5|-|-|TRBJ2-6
TGTGCCAGCAGTTCGGCCAGGGGCAGGTCCGGGGCCAACGTCCTGACTTTC
CASSSARGRSGANVLTF
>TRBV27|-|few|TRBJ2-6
TGTGCCAGCAGTTTACTCCGGACTGTTTCTGCTGGGGCCAACGTCCTGACTTTC
CASSLLRTVSAGANVLTF
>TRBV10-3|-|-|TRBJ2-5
TGTGCCATCAGTAATGACGAAGAGACCCAGTACTTC
CAISNDEETQYF
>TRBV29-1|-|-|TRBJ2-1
TGCAGCGTTGAATCTTACAATGAGCAGTTCTTC
CSVESYNEQFF
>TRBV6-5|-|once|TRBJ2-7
TGTGCCAGCAGTTACTCGAGCCCTCTGCGGGCGGTAGCCTACGAGCAGTACTTC
CASSYSSPLRAVAYEQYF
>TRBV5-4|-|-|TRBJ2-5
TGTGCCAGCAGCTGGGCGGAGCGGAGGGAGACCCAGTACTTC
CASSWAERRETQYF
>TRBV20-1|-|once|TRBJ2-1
TGCAGTGCTAGTCGGGCGAGGGGTGAGCAGTTCTTC
CSASRARGEQFF
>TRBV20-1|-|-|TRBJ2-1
TGCAGTGCTACTTCCGGGGGCAGCTCCTACAATGAGCAGTTCTTC
CSATSGGSSYNEQFF
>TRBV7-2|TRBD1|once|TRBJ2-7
TGTGCCAGCAGCTTATCAGGGGGCATCGACGAGCAGTACTTC
CASSLSGGIDEQYF
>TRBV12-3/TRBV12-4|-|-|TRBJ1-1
TGTGCCAGCAGTCCTCCCGGACCGAGGGACACTGAAGCTTTCTTT
CASSPPGPRDTEAFF
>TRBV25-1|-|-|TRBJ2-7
TGTGCCAGCAGTGACCAGGGGGGCTTAGTTTCCTACGAGCAGTACTTC
CASSDQGGLVSYEQYF
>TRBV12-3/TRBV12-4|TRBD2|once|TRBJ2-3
TGTGCCAGCAGTGGACTAGCGGGAGTAGACACAGATACGCAGTATTTT
CASSGLAGVDTDTQYF
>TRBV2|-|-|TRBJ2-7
TGTGCCAGCAGTCCAGGGGCTGGAGCATACGAGCAGTACTTC
CASSPGAGAYEQYF
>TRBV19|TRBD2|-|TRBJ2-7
TGTGCCAGTAGTCCCCTAGCGGTGAGCTCCTACGAGCAGTACTTC
CASSPLAVSSYEQYF
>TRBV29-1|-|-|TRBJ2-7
TGCAGCGCAGGGGTGACGATGGGCGAGCAGTACTTC
CSAGVTMGEQYF
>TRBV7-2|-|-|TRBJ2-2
TGTGCCAGCAGCCTATACGAGGGATCCGGGGAGCTGTTTTTT
CASSLYEGSGELFF
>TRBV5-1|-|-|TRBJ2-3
TGCGCCAGCAGCCCCCTCGGCAGTCAAAGCACAGAAACGCAGTATTTT
CASSPLGSQSTETQYF
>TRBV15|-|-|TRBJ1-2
TGTGCCACCAGCAGAGGGGCAGGGGAAGAGGATGGCTACACCTTC
CATSRGAGEEDGYTF
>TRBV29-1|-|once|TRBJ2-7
TGCAGCGTTGAAGATGTGACCGCCCGGTACTTC
CSVEDVTARYF